Below are 27 T cell receptor beta chains sequenced from a single sample in a study of OX40 agonist ivuxolimab in advanced cancers. Sequenced by immunoSEQ multiplex PCR; TCRdb stores in-frame clones only, minus some. The sample lists tens of thousands of clones; approximately 80% were seen once. Sequences were derived from CD4+ or CD8+ T cells sorted from blood, sampled in a trial of the OX40 agonist ivuxolimab. These receptors were collected from an adult with an advanced solid tumor such as melanoma, head and neck, liver or kidney cancer.

The chain recombines TRBV27 with TRBJ1-4; D gene ambiguous. V lost 10 bases and J lost 0, with 9 bases in between. The CDR3 runs to 13 residues. The germline V gene encodes CDR1 MNHEY and CDR2 SMNVEV (reference sequence). CDR3 coding DNA: TGTGCCACCTCCAAGGCAACTAATGAAAAACTGTTTTTT. Protein: CATSKATNEKLFF.

The rearrangement uses TRBV27 and TRBJ1-6; D unclear. V was shortened by 6 bases and J by 1 base, with 7 bases between the two germline ends. This CDR3 is built from 14 residues. The V gene's germline CDR1 is MNHEY and CDR2 SMNVEV (reference sequence). The CDR3 spells CASRTGSYNSPLHF. CDR3 sequence (DNA): TGTGCCAGCAGAACGGGATCCTATAATTCACCCCTCCACTTT.

CDR3 nucleotides: TGTGCCAGCAGCTACACCCGGGACAGGGCCCACGAGCAGTACTTC. Translated, it gives CASSYTRDRAHEQYF. The genes are TRBV6-6 and TRBJ2-7; 9 bases line up with TRBD1. This CDR3 contains 15 residues. Germline V gene lookup returns CDR1 MNHNY and CDR2 SVGAGI (reference sequence). V trimming: 6 bases; J trimming: 5 bases; junction bases outside the gene matches: 11.

The chain joins TRBV28 to TRBJ2-7; 12 nucleotides align to TRBD1. J lost 2 bases, V lost 1 base, and 9 bases had no gene match. CDR3 length: 18 residues. Germline CDR1 MDHEN, CDR2 SYDVKM. The CDR3 DNA reads as TGTGCCAGCAGTTTATCTCCGGGACAGGGGGCGGTTCCCTACGAGCAGTACTTC. This gives the protein CASSLSPGQGAVPYEQYF. Complete variable domain (other parts from reference TRBV28 and TRBJ2-7): DVKVTQSSRYLVKRTGEKVFLECVQDMDHENMFWYRQDPGLGLRLIYFSYDVKMKEKGDIPEGYSVSREKKERFSLILESASTNQTSMYLCASSLSPGQGAVPYEQYFGPGTRLTVT.

In its sample, this clone was seen a few times. The chain uses TRBV27 and TRBJ1-5; 7 nucleotides agree with TRBD1. Germline V CDR1 and CDR2: MNHEY, SMNVEV (reference sequence). J lost 5 bases, V lost 7 bases, and 11 bases had no gene match. The CDR3 is 15 residues long. The CDR3 reads CASTLGGTEDQPQHF. The CDR3 region has the DNA TGTGCCAGCACCCTGGGGGGGACAGAAGATCAGCCCCAGCATTTT.

This chain uses TRBV2 with TRBJ1-1; D not resolved. Per the germline V gene, CDR1 is SNHLY and CDR2 is FYNNEI. The CDR3 contains 12 residues. Trimming took off 2 bases at V and 3 bases at J, with 4 bases between the two ends. The CDR3 DNA reads as TGTGCCAGCAGTGAATCGGACACTGAAGCTTTCTTT. It codes for CASSESDTEAFF.

This clone was counted a few times. This CDR3 reads CASSSQRDSFYGYTF. CDR3 DNA: TGTGCCAGCAGTTCCCAACGGGACAGTTTCTATGGCTACACCTTC. The chain employs TRBV28 and TRBJ1-2; 7 nucleotides align to TRBD1. The germline CDR1 and CDR2 sequences are MDHEN and SYDVKM. The V segment lost 4 bases and the J segment 4 bases; nucleotides outside the gene matches: 9. This CDR3 region has 15 residues.

V is TRBV28 and J is TRBJ1-1; D is unresolved. V shed 1 base and J shed 3 bases, with 12 bases lying between them. This CDR3 is built from 15 residues. Germline lookup yields CDR1 MDHEN and CDR2 SYDVKM. The DNA of the CDR3 is TGTGCCAGCAGTTTATTCCCCAGCGAGTACACTGAAGCTTTCTTT. This sequence encodes CASSLFPSEYTEAFF.

The V and J genes are TRBV6-6 and TRBJ1-2; 7 bases fit TRBD1. There are 16 residues in the CDR3. Germline V gene lookup returns CDR1 MNHNY and CDR2 SVGAGI (reference sequence). Trimming at V came to 0 bases and at J to 1 base, leaving 5 bases not matched to a gene. CDR3 protein: CASSYSRQGDNYGYTF. The CDR3 DNA reads as TGTGCCAGCAGTTACTCGAGACAGGGTGATAACTATGGCTACACCTTC.

This clone was observed a few times. The chain links TRBV4-3 to TRBJ2-5, with TRBD2 identical over 7 bases. The CDR3 has 15 residues. With 3 bases clipped from V and 5 bases from J, the junction kept 9 bases outside the gene matches. The germline CDR1 and CDR2 sequences are LGHNA and YSLEER. The CDR3 DNA reads TGCGCCAGCAGCCACACGGGGGGAAGTATGGAGACCCAGTACTTC. Its translation: CASSHTGGSMETQYF.

J is TRBJ2-7 and V is TRBV5-6, with D possibly being TRBD1 (6 bases). Trimming took off 3 bases at V and 0 bases at J, with 13 bases between the two ends. From germline, CDR1 is SGHDT and CDR2 YYEEEE. The CDR3 contains 15 residues. CDR3 DNA sequence: TGTGCCAGCAGCTACAGGACAGTTAGCTCCTACGAGCAGTACTTC. This codes for CASSYRTVSSYEQYF.

V gene TRBV6-5 combines with J gene TRBJ2-2, with a weak D call TRBD1 (6 bases). Germline assignment: CDR1 MNHEY and CDR2 SVGAGI. The CDR3 is 15 amino acids. V gave up 5 bases and J gave up 0 bases, with 10 bases separating them. This CDR3 is CASSITGSNTGELFF. For the CDR3, the DNA is TGTGCCAGCAGTATAACAGGGTCGAACACCGGGGAGCTGTTTTTT.

Regarding this clone: Relative to the germline gene, one junction end is altered; a read error may explain this. V gene TRBV7-6 combines with J gene TRBJ2-7; TRBD1 is a possible D gene (5 bases). Germline V gene sequence: CDR1 SGHVS, CDR2 FNYEAQ. The CDR3 runs to 14 residues. DNA for the CDR3: TGTGCCAGCAGCTTAGAAGGGGTTCCCTACGAGCAGCACTTC. Its protein is CASSLEGVPYEQHF.

The chain carries TRBV29-1 and TRBJ2-2, with 8 positions matching TRBD1. The CDR3 runs to 13 residues. Germline trimming cut 4 bases from V and 5 bases from J; bases unmatched to any gene: 3. The germline CDR1 and CDR2 sequences are SQVTM and ANQGSEA. CDR3 amino acids: CSVGTGLTGELFF. As DNA, the CDR3 is TGCAGCGTTGGGACAGGGCTGACCGGGGAGCTGTTTTTT.

This chain connects TRBV6-5 to TRBJ2-5; D is unclear. The CDR3 sequence is 15 residues long. Per germline, CDR1 MNHEY and CDR2 SVGAGI. Trimming left V 1 base short and J 2 bases short, with 11 bases between. The CDR3 DNA sequence: TGTGCCAGCAGTTACTTGAAGGGTTCTCAAGAGACCCAGTACTTC. This translates into CASSYLKGSQETQYF.

V usage is TRBV7-6 and J usage is TRBJ2-2; D unclear. CDR3 length: 12 amino acids. Germline values: CDR1 SGHVS, CDR2 FNYEAQ. V gave up 2 bases and J gave up 6 bases, with 4 bases separating them. Here the CDR3 reads CASSLFSGELFF. The CDR3 coding sequence is TGTGCCAGCAGCTTATTCTCCGGGGAGCTGTTTTTT.

The V and J genes are TRBV7-9 and TRBJ2-1; 8 bases map to TRBD2. The CDR3 consists of 16 residues. V trimming: 5 bases; J trimming: 0 bases; junction bases outside the gene matches: 6. Germline V CDR1 and CDR2: SEHNR, FQNEAQ (reference sequence). The CDR3 DNA follows: TGTGCCAGCAGCCCCCGACTAGCGAGCTCCTACAATGAGCAGTTCTTC. It yields the protein CASSPRLASSYNEQFF.

The genes are TRBV6-1 and TRBJ2-5, with TRBD1 matching over 11 bases. J was trimmed by 6 bases and V by 2 bases; bases with no gene match: 8. The CDR3 runs 16 residues. In germline, CDR1 is MNHNS, CDR2 SASEGT. The CDR3 nucleotides are TGTGCCAGCAGTGAATGGACAGGGGGCGCGGAGAAGACCCAGTACTTC. It specifies CASSEWTGGAEKTQYF.

The chain links TRBV4-1 to TRBJ1-5, with D tentatively TRBD1 (6 bases). CDR3 length: 14 amino acids. Trimming stripped 5 bases from V and 2 bases from J, with 10 bases between. From germline, CDR1 is MGHRA and CDR2 YSYEKL. CDR3 DNA: TGCGCCAGCAGCTACCGACAGGGCAATCAGCCCCAGCATTTT. Translated, it gives CASSYRQGNQPQHF.

The genes are TRBV5-6 and TRBJ2-7, with 7 positions matching TRBD2. The V gene end was trimmed by 5 bases and the J gene end by 2 bases; junction bases not matched to a gene: 10. The germline V gene has CDR1 SGHDT and CDR2 YYEEEE. This CDR3 has 15 residues. CDR3: CASRTRLSGAYEQYF. DNA for the CDR3: TGTGCCAGCAGAACACGACTAAGCGGGGCCTACGAGCAGTACTTC.

This chain links TRBV7-9 with TRBJ1-1, with D unclear. The V and J ends lost 3 bases and 0 bases respectively, with 2 bases between them. The V gene's germline CDR1 is SEHNR and CDR2 FQNEAQ (reference sequence). The CDR3 is 12 amino acids. The CDR3 sequence is CASSLVNTEAFF. CDR3 nucleotide sequence: TGTGCCAGCAGCTTGGTGAACACTGAAGCTTTCTTT.

V is TRBV4-1 and J is TRBJ2-7; D possibly corresponds to TRBD1 (6 bases). The CDR3 totals 16 residues. CDR1 and CDR2 from the germline V gene are MGHRA and YSYEKL. V shed 4 bases and J shed 2 bases, with 18 bases lying between them. CDR3 coding DNA: TGCGCCAGCAGCCTTACCGACAGGTCACTCCCCTACGAGCAGTACTTC. It yields the protein CASSLTDRSLPYEQYF.

This clone was observed a few times. J is TRBJ2-7 and V is TRBV5-4; D uncertain. Per germline, CDR1 SGHNT and CDR2 YYREEE (reference sequence). The length of the CDR3 is 14 residues. V was clipped by 0 bases and J by 4 bases, with 11 bases between them. CDR3 in amino acids: CASSLGAGVYEQYF. The CDR3 bases are TGTGCCAGCAGCTTGGGGGCAGGCGTATACGAGCAGTACTTC.

Notes on this clone: A junction boundary mismatches the germline segment, possibly from a read error. This CDR3 reads CASSPVASPLYF. The CDR3 region has the DNA TGTGCCAGCAGCCCCGTAGCTTCACCCCTCTACTTT. The gene calls are TRBV7-9 and TRBJ1-6; D is undetermined. The CDR3 length is 12 residues. CDR1 SEHNR and CDR2 FQNEAQ come from the germline V gene (reference sequence).

This chain joins TRBV28 and TRBJ1-2; 11 positions agree with TRBD1. V gave up 5 bases and J gave up 3 bases; unmatched junction bases: 5. CDR3 length: 15 amino acids. CDR1 MDHEN and CDR2 SYDVKM come from the germline V gene. The CDR3 bases are TGTGCCAGCAGTCCCGGACAGGGGGCCGACTATGGCTACACCTTC. Its translation: CASSPGQGADYGYTF.

This chain uses TRBV27 with TRBJ2-3; the D gene is possibly TRBD1 (5 bases). V lost 4 bases and J 2 bases, leaving 10 bases between the germline ends. The CDR3 loop spans 14 amino acids. Germline CDR1 is MNHEY and CDR2 is SMNVEV (reference sequence). CDR3 in amino acids: CASSSGINTDTQYF. As DNA, the CDR3 is TGTGCCAGCAGTTCAGGGATTAACACAGATACGCAGTATTTT.

This clone was counted between two and nine times. V gene TRBV13 combines with J gene TRBJ1-3; no definite D call. Germline V gene data show CDR1 as PRHDT and CDR2 as FYEKMQ (reference sequence). Trimming shortened V by 4 bases and J by 0 bases, and 7 bases separated the two germline ends. The CDR3 loop spans 14 amino acids. Written as DNA, the CDR3 is TGTGCCAGCAGCTCACAGAGCTCTGGAAACACCATATATTTT. Encoded protein: CASSSQSSGNTIYF.